A single sample gave rise to the 20 T cell receptor beta chains below, sequenced in a study of T cell responses to AZD1222 COVID-19 vaccine. The data were produced by immunoSEQ multiplex PCR, yet TCRdb's version contains in-frame clones alone and is incomplete. The top ten hold more than 2.5% of the sample, which has about 120,000 clones, roughly nine tenths seen once. The sequencing used peripheral blood, collected on day 0 of AZD1222 vaccination. The receptors here all came from an adult in good health.

The chain couples TRBV27 to TRBJ2-7, with D perhaps matching TRBD2 (6 bases). V gave up 5 bases and J gave up 4 bases, with 12 bases separating them. The CDR3 loop spans 13 amino acids. CDR1 and CDR2 (germline): MNHEY, SMNVEV (reference sequence). CDR3 residues: CASSPRRGYEQYF. CDR3 coding DNA: TGTGCCAGCAGTCCCCGGCGGGGTTACGAGCAGTACTTC.

This chain's CDR3 is CASSPRLAGTYNEQFF. The CDR3 coding sequence is TGTGCCAGCAGCCCCCGACTAGCGGGGACATACAATGAGCAGTTCTTC. The chain recombines TRBV3-1 (or the pseudogene TRBV3-2) with TRBJ2-1; TRBD2 agrees at 11 bases. Germline assignment: CDR1 LGHDT and CDR2 YNNKEL (reference sequence). The CDR3 covers 16 residues. Trimming took 4 bases from V and 4 from J; bases not matched to a gene: 6.

V is TRBV5-4 and J is TRBJ1-1, with 7 bases matching TRBD1. The germline gives CDR1 SGHNT, CDR2 YYREEE (reference sequence). V was clipped by 4 bases and J by 4 bases; unmatched bases: 4. The CDR3 runs 13 residues. CDR3 region: CASSTYRGTEAFF. CDR3 DNA: TGTGCCAGCAGCACCTACAGGGGCACTGAAGCTTTCTTT.

The chain links TRBV18 to TRBJ2-7, with 8 bases matching TRBD1. Per the germline V gene, CDR1 is KGHSH and CDR2 is LQKENI. V gave up 5 bases and J gave up 4 bases; unmatched junction bases: 7. This CDR3 region has 14 residues. This CDR3 is CASSTQGAVYEQYF. The CDR3 DNA is TGTGCCAGCTCAACTCAGGGGGCCGTGTACGAGCAGTACTTC. Combining the CDR3 with reference TRBV18 and TRBJ2-7 gives the whole variable domain NAGVMQNPRHLVRRRGQEARLRCSPMKGHSHVYWYRQLPEEGLKFMVYLQKENIIDESGMPKERFSAEFPKEGPSILRIQQVVRGDSAAYFCASSTQGAVYEQYFGPGTRLTVT.

In the case of this clone: Other DNA sequences of this sample code for an identical CDR3. V and J are TRBV7-9 and TRBJ1-2, with D possibly matching TRBD1 (5 bases). This CDR3 is built from 14 residues. Germline CDR1 and CDR2: SEHNR and FQNEAQ (reference sequence). The V end lost 1 base, the J end lost 2 bases, and 8 bases lay between the germline ends. The CDR3 reads CASSLGQNNYGYTF. The CDR3 DNA follows: TGTGCCAGCAGCTTAGGACAGAACAACTATGGCTACACCTTC.

V and J are TRBV7-9 and TRBJ1-4; 9 nucleotides match TRBD1. Germline V lookup: CDR1 SEHNR, CDR2 FQNEAQ (reference sequence). With 1 base clipped from V and 5 bases from J, the junction kept 5 bases outside the gene matches. There are 16 residues in the CDR3. As DNA, the CDR3 is TGTGCCAGCAGCTTAGGGACAGGGGCCTTAAATGAAAAACTGTTTTTT. It translates to CASSLGTGALNEKLFF.

This clone was recorded once. The rearrangement uses TRBV5-1 and TRBJ2-7; D possibly corresponds to TRBD2 (5 bases). CDR3 length: 14 amino acids. Per germline, CDR1 SGHRS and CDR2 YFSETQ. The V and J ends lost 0 bases and 7 bases respectively, with 14 bases between them. The chain's CDR3 is CASSLVIREHEQYF. The CDR3 DNA is TGCGCCAGCAGCTTGGTGATAAGGGAGCATGAGCAGTACTTC.

The chain recombines TRBV6-1 with TRBJ1-5; a weak D match, TRBD1 (5 bases). V was cut by 2 bases and J by 9 bases, with 8 bases left in between. Per germline, CDR1 MNHNS and CDR2 SASEGT. The CDR3 has 12 residues. CDR3 residues: CASSELGRPQHF. The CDR3 bases are TGTGCCAGCAGTGAATTGGGGCGGCCCCAGCATTTT.

The CDR3 spells CASSSSATSNYGYTF. In DNA, the CDR3 is TGTGCCAGCAGCTCGTCAGCAACCTCTAACTATGGCTACACCTTC. The V gene is TRBV5-4, the J gene TRBJ1-2; D gene uncertain. Germline V gene sequence: CDR1 SGHNT, CDR2 YYREEE (reference sequence). Trimming removed 3 bases from V and 0 bases from J, with 12 bases in between. The CDR3 sequence is 15 residues long.

The CDR3 protein is CSVATGITDTQYF. For the CDR3, the DNA is TGCAGCGTTGCGACAGGGATCACAGATACGCAGTATTTT. The chain combines TRBV29-1 with TRBJ2-3, with 7 bases lining up with TRBD1. This CDR3 is 13 amino acids long. J lost 2 bases, V lost 4 bases, and 3 bases had no gene match. Germline V gives CDR1 SQVTM, CDR2 ANQGSEA.

The rearrangement uses TRBV4-2 and TRBJ1-4; no firm D call. The CDR3 sequence is 15 residues long. Trimming removed 1 base at V and 4 bases at J, with 10 bases between. The germline V gene encodes CDR1 LGHNA and CDR2 YNFKEQ. The CDR3 nucleotides are TGTGCCAGCAGCCAAGTCCCCGGCTATAATGAAAAACTGTTTTTT. It encodes CASSQVPGYNEKLFF.

The chain combines TRBV12-3 or TRBV12-4 with TRBJ2-1; D is undetermined. The CDR3 consists of 12 residues. V was trimmed by 6 bases and J by 8 bases, leaving 11 bases between them. The CDR3 spells CASSSVRDEQFF. The CDR3 DNA is TGTGCCAGCAGCTCCGTCCGAGATGAGCAGTTCTTC.

The CDR3 coding sequence is TGTGCCATCAGTGCAGGGTTTCAGGGCACCGGGGAGCTGTTTTTT. It specifies CAISAGFQGTGELFF. The chain combines TRBV10-3 with TRBJ2-2; tentatively, D is TRBD1 (5 bases). Trimming removed 4 bases from V and 4 bases from J, with 13 bases in between. This CDR3 spans 15 amino acids. Germline CDR1 reads ENHRY; CDR2 reads SYGVKD.

This sequence joins TRBV5-6 and TRBJ1-2; 10 bases map to TRBD1. The CDR3 totals 14 residues. The germline gives CDR1 SGHDT, CDR2 YYEEEE. V gave up 0 bases and J gave up 9 bases; unmatched junction bases: 5. This chain's CDR3 is CASSLGGQGLSYTF. CDR3 coding DNA: TGTGCCAGCAGCTTGGGGGGACAGGGGTTAAGCTACACCTTC. Combining the CDR3 with reference TRBV5-6 and TRBJ1-2 gives the whole variable domain DAGVTQSPTHLIKTRGQQVTLRCSPKSGHDTVSWYQQALGQGPQFIFQYYEEEERQRGNFPDRFSGHQFPNYSSELNVNALLLGDSALYLCASSLGGQGLSYTFGSGTRLTVV.

Concerning this clone: The junction departs from germline at one end; a sequencing error may be responsible. The chain employs TRBV5-5 and TRBJ2-1, with unresolved D. Germline V gives CDR1 SGHKS, CDR2 YYEKEE (reference sequence). This CDR3 comprises 14 residues. The CDR3 DNA follows: TGTGCCAGCAGCTTGCAGGACCTCTACGATGAGCAGTTCTTC. It translates to CASSLQDLYDEQFF.

The chain recombines TRBV5-1 with TRBJ2-2; 10 nucleotides agree with TRBD2. In germline, CDR1 is SGHRS, CDR2 YFSETQ. The CDR3 loop spans 14 amino acids. Unmatched junction bases numbered 3, after V lost 4 bases and J lost 6 bases. CDR3 protein: CASSLTSGSGELFF. The CDR3 region has the DNA TGCGCCAGCAGCCTGACTAGCGGGTCCGGGGAGCTGTTTTTT.

In regard to this clone: Other DNA sequences in the sample encode the same CDR3. The J gene is TRBJ1-2, the V gene TRBV2; unclear D gene. The CDR3 totals 13 residues. Germline V lookup: CDR1 SNHLY, CDR2 FYNNEI. Trimming took off 7 bases at V and 0 bases at J, with 9 bases between the two ends. The CDR3 DNA sequence: TGTGCCAGCAAAGGCGGGGCTAACTATGGCTACACCTTC. Translated, it gives CASKGGANYGYTF.

The rearrangement uses TRBV9 and TRBJ1-3; no reliable D call. Looked up from germline, CDR1 is SGDLS and CDR2 is YYNGEE. The V gene lost 0 bases and the J gene lost 3 bases, with 16 bases spanning the gap. The CDR3 length is 17 residues. In DNA, the CDR3 is TGTGCCAGCAGCGTAGCCCCCCGACAAATCGGTGGAAACACCATATATTTT. Protein sequence: CASSVAPRQIGGNTIYF.

The V and J genes are TRBV15 and TRBJ2-3; a possible D gene is TRBD2 (6 bases). This CDR3 region has 16 residues. V dropped 1 base and J dropped 6 bases, with 17 bases sitting between them. Germline V gene sequence: CDR1 LNHNV, CDR2 YYDKDF (reference sequence). The CDR3 DNA sequence: TGTGCCACCAGCAGAGCGACCGGGAGATTGGGGGATACGCAGTATTTT. Translating gives CATSRATGRLGDTQYF.

This clone counts as medium-sized. The chain combines TRBV5-6 with TRBJ1-5; D may be TRBD1 (5 bases). CDR1 SGHDT and CDR2 YYEEEE come from the germline V gene. This CDR3 is built from 15 residues. Trimming removed 0 bases from V and 9 bases from J, with 16 bases in between. The CDR3 nucleotides read TGTGCCAGCAGCTTGGCTTGGGACCGCCTGTCGCCCCAGCATTTT. Its protein is CASSLAWDRLSPQHF.